This entry features one TCR beta chain sequence. Its antigen remains unidentified. Produced via immunoSEQ multiplex PCR; TCRdb's table is partial and in-frame only. The profile shows over a million clones, 75% to 85% of them singletons. This sample was taken from a study of shared clonotypes between healthy human individuals. General study results and limits: A reduction in generation probabilities was seen for non-shared clonotypes relative to those shared by all four donors. About 5% was the fraction of naive CD4 clonotypes found shared across four donors.

The CDR3 sequence is 14 residues long. With V trimmed by 3 bases and J by 6 bases, 2 bases remained unmatched. In germline, CDR1 is SGHTA, CDR2 FQGTGA. V is TRBV7-3 and J is TRBJ2-1, with 10 bases fitting TRBD1. Sequencing input: memory CD4+ T cells from PBMCs. Documented subset: CD45RA-negative fraction. This sequence originates from a man aged 18 to 30 in good health. Some clones in this sample may be carry-over from other donors' samples. CDR3 loop: CASSFGTGVNEQFF. The CDR3 bases are TGTGCCAGCAGCTTTGGGACAGGGGTCAATGAGCAGTTCTTC. Filled out from reference TRBV7-3 and TRBJ2-1, the complete variable domain reads GAGVSQTPSNKVTEKGKYVELRCDPISGHTALYWYRQSLGQGPEFLIYFQGTGAADDSGLPNDRFFAVRPEGSVSTLKIQRTERGDSAVYLCASSFGTGVNEQFFGPGTRLTVL.